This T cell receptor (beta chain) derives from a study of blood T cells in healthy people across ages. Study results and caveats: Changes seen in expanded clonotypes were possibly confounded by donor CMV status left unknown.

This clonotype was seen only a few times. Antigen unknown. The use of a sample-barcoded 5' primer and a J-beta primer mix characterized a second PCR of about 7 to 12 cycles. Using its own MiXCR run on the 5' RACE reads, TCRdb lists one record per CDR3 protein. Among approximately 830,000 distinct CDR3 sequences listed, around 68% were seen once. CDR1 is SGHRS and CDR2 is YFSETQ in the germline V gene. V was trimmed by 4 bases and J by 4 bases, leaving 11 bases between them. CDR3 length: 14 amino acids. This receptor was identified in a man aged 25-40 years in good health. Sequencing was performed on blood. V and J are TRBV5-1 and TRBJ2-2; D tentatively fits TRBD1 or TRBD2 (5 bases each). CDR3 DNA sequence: TGCGCCAGCAGCCCGGGACGGGGCACCGGGGAGCTGTTTTTT. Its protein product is CASSPGRGTGELFF.